Listed below are T cell receptor beta chains from one sample, sequenced in a study of blood T cell repertoires in COVID-19. The assay was immunoSEQ multiplex PCR, and TCRdb's table has in-frame clones only and misses some. The sample contains around 160,000 clones, around 75% of which appear only once. The material sequenced was peripheral blood. Receptors were obtained from a woman aged 80 or over with acute or convalescent COVID-19. CDR3s include the opening cysteine and the closing phenylalanine or tryptophan. D genes are given only for firm matches. Clone size, where shown, is once, few, many, or a class for clones that have expanded.

d_call,j_call,clone_size,v_call,cdr3_nt,cdr3_aa
TRBD1,TRBJ2-1,.,TRBV4-2,TGTGCCAGCAGCCGTGCGGACAGGGTGAATGAGCAGTTCTTC,CASSRADRVNEQFF
.,TRBJ1-4,few,TRBV5-1,TGCGCCAGCAGCGTACGGCCGACCGGAGGGACTAATGAAAAACTGTTTTTT,CASSVRPTGGTNEKLFF
TRBD2,TRBJ2-2,.,TRBV2,TGTGCCAGCACCTGGACTAGCGTCTCCGGGGAGCTGTTTTTT,CASTWTSVSGELFF
TRBD1,TRBJ1-3,.,TRBV7-8,TGTGCCAGCAGCGCCCCGACAGGGATCTTTGAAAACACCATATATTTT,CASSAPTGIFENTIYF
TRBD1,TRBJ2-7,.,TRBV2,TGTGCCAGCACGAATTCCGGACAGGGTCGGTACGAGCAGTACTTC,CASTNSGQGRYEQYF
.,TRBJ1-2,.,TRBV20-1,TGCAGTGCTGAGGAGAACTATGGCTACACCTTC,CSAEENYGYTF
TRBD2,TRBJ2-5,.,TRBV19,TGTGCCAGTAGTATTAATAGCGGGGACCAAGAGACCCAGTACTTC,CASSINSGDQETQYF
TRBD1,TRBJ2-3,few,TRBV11-3,TGTGCCAGCAGCCTCGACAGGGGTTTAGGCACAGATACGCAGTATTTT,CASSLDRGLGTDTQYF
TRBD1,TRBJ1-6,once,TRBV6-5,TGTGCCAGCAGTTACTGGGACAGCAATAATTCACCCCTCCACTTT,CASSYWDSNNSPLHF
.,TRBJ1-4,.,TRBV7-8,TGTGCCAGCAGCCGTGAGCGGGAACTGTTTTTT,CASSRERELFF
TRBD1,TRBJ1-5,.,TRBV2,TGTGCCAGCAGGTGGACAGGGGAGGGCAATCAGCCCCAGCATTTT,CASRWTGEGNQPQHF
TRBD1,TRBJ2-7,once,TRBV12-5,TGTGCTAGTGGTCGACAGGGGGCCTACGAGCAGTACTTC,CASGRQGAYEQYF
.,TRBJ1-4,.,TRBV6-5,TGTGCCAGCAGTTACTCTGGTCCCGGAAAACTGTTTTTT,CASSYSGPGKLFF
.,TRBJ2-3,.,TRBV6-5,TGTGCCAGCAGTTACTCGAGTTCCCGGGGGTTAAATACGCAGTATTTT,CASSYSSSRGLNTQYF
.,TRBJ1-1,.,TRBV6-5,TGTGCCAGCAGTTACGGAGGGGTGAACACTGAAGCTTTCTTT,CASSYGGVNTEAFF
TRBD1,TRBJ2-3,.,TRBV18,TGTGCCAGCTCACCGCGGACAGGGGAGTCCACAGATACGCAGTATTTT,CASSPRTGESTDTQYF
.,TRBJ2-5,.,TRBV6-2/TRBV6-3,TGTGCCAGCAGTTACACTGCCGGGACCCAGTACTTC,CASSYTAGTQYF
TRBD1,TRBJ2-7,.,TRBV30,TGTGCCTGGAGTGGGGGACAGGGAAGGTACGAGCAGTACTTC,CAWSGGQGRYEQYF
TRBD1,TRBJ2-4,.,TRBV5-4,TGTGCCAGCAGCAATTGGTTGGGACAGGGGGTAGCCAAAAACATTCAGTACTTC,CASSNWLGQGVAKNIQYF
.,TRBJ1-6,.,TRBV10-2,TGCGCCACCAACCGGCAGGGTGATAATTCACCCCTCCACTTT,CATNRQGDNSPLHF
.,TRBJ2-5,.,TRBV5-1,TGCGCCAGCAGCTTGGAGTACGGGGAAGAGACCCAGTACTTC,CASSLEYGEETQYF
TRBD2,TRBJ2-7,once,TRBV4-1,TGCGCCAGCAGCCAAGCTGGTGGGGGGGTCTACGAGCAGTACTTC,CASSQAGGGVYEQYF
.,TRBJ1-2,.,TRBV28,TGTGCCACCCAAGCCGGACCGGAAGGGGCCTATGGCTACACCTTC,CATQAGPEGAYGYTF
TRBD1,TRBJ2-1,.,TRBV5-1,TGCGCCAGCACCCCGACAGGGGTCTACAATGAGCAGTTCTTC,CASTPTGVYNEQFF
TRBD1,TRBJ2-7,.,TRBV12-3/TRBV12-4,TGTGCCAGCAGTAGACAGGGGTACGACGAGCAGTACTTC,CASSRQGYDEQYF
TRBD2,TRBJ2-5,.,TRBV12-3/TRBV12-4,TGTGCCAGCAGGGGGGGGGATAAGACCCAGTACTTC,CASRGGDKTQYF
TRBD1,TRBJ1-2,once,TRBV30,TGTGCCTGGAGTGCCCCCGGGACAGGGGTCCGCTATGGCTACACCTTC,CAWSAPGTGVRYGYTF
.,TRBJ1-2,.,TRBV6-4,TGTGCCAGCAGTGACGCAGGGTATGGCTACACCTTC,CASSDAGYGYTF